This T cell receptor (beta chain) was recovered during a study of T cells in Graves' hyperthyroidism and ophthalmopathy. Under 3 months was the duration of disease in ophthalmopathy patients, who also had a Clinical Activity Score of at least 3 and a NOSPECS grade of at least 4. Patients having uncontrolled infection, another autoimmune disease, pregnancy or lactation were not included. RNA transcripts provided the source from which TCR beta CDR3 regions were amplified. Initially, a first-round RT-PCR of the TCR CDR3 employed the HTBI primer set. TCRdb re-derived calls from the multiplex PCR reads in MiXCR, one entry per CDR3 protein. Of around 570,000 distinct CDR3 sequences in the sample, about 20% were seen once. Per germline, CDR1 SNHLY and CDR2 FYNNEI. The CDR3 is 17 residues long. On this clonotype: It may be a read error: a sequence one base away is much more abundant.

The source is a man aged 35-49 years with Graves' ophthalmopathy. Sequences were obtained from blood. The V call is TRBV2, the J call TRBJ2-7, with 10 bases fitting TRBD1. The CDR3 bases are TGTGCCATCAGTGAATCATCCGGGGACAGGGGCCTATACGAGCAGTACTTC. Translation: CAISESSGDRGLYEQYF. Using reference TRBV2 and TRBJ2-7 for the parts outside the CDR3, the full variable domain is EPEVTQTPSHQVTQMGQEVILRCVPISNHLYFYWYRQILGQKVEFLVSFYNNEISEKSEIFDDQFSVERPDGSNFTLKIRSTKLEDSAMYFCAISESSGDRGLYEQYFGPGTRLTVT.